Each of the 2 T cell receptor beta chains below was sequenced from the same sample in a study of OX40 agonist ivuxolimab in advanced cancers. Assay used: immunoSEQ multiplex PCR; TCRdb lists only in-frame clones, some missing. This sample has 20,000 to 30,000 clones, with 76% found just once. Sequenced here: CD4+ or CD8+ T cells sorted from blood, sampled in a trial of the OX40 agonist ivuxolimab. These receptors all come from an adult with an advanced solid tumor such as melanoma, head and neck, liver or kidney cancer.

This chain links TRBV5-6 with TRBJ1-2; a possible D gene is TRBD1 (6 bases). Germline CDR1 reads SGHDT; CDR2 reads YYEEEE. V shed 2 bases and J shed 2 bases, with 7 bases lying between them. The CDR3 loop spans 13 amino acids. The CDR3 sequence: CASSFTGNYGYTF. For the CDR3, the DNA is TGTGCCAGCAGCTTCACAGGGAACTATGGCTACACCTTC.

This chain connects TRBV4-3 to TRBJ1-4, with TRBD1 as a possible D gene (5 bases). V shed 0 bases and J shed 0 bases, with 11 bases lying between them. The CDR3 runs 17 residues. The germline V gene has CDR1 LGHNA and CDR2 YSLEER. Here the CDR3 reads CASSQESGDATNEKLFF. DNA of the CDR3: TGCGCCAGCAGCCAAGAATCGGGGGATGCAACTAATGAAAAACTGTTTTTT.